A selection of T cell receptor beta chains follows, all from one sample in a study of shared clonotypes between healthy human individuals. Sequencing was performed with immunoSEQ multiplex PCR; in TCRdb, only in-frame clones are kept and a portion is missing. Of 330,000 or so clones listed, less than 85% were seen once; the top ten hold about 9.4%. The sample taken for sequencing was memory CD4+ T cells sorted from blood. Receptor source: a man younger than 45 in good health. The CDR3 runs from the conserved cysteine through the conserved F or W. D genes are given only for firm matches. Size values are once, few and many counts, or a class for expanded clones, and some rows have none.

j_call | v_call | d_call | clone_size | cdr3_nt | cdr3_aa
TRBJ2-2 | TRBV18 | NA | NA | TGTGCCAGCTCACCACCCTCCCTGAGGGCCGGGGAGCTGTTTTTT | CASSPPSLRAGELFF
TRBJ2-3 | TRBV29-1 | TRBD1 | few | TGCAGCGGGACACAGGGGGTAAATACGCAGTATTTT | CSGTQGVNTQYF
TRBJ2-5 | TRBV15 | NA | NA | TGTGCCACCAGCAGAGAGGCTGGGGGCGACGGGAAGACCCAGTACTTC | CATSREAGGDGKTQYF
TRBJ1-1 | TRBV7-9 | NA | once | TGTGCCAGCAGCTTAGGAGATACGGCTGAAGCTTTCTTT | CASSLGDTAEAFF
TRBJ1-2 | TRBV28 | NA | NA | TGTGCCAGCAGTTTCCCCACTTCGGCACAGAACCACTTC | CASSFPTSAQNHF
TRBJ1-1 | TRBV30 | NA | NA | TGTGCCTGGAGTGTTACGCGTGGCCAACCTATTGAAGCTTTCTTT | CAWSVTRGQPIEAFF
TRBJ2-5 | TRBV18 | TRBD1 | many | TGTGCCAGCTCACCGGGGACAGCTTTAACGGAGACCCAGTACTTC | CASSPGTALTETQYF
TRBJ2-1 | TRBV29-1 | NA | NA | TGCAGCGTTGATAATGGGCCTTTCGCTGAGCAGTTCTTC | CSVDNGPFAEQFF
TRBJ2-3 | TRBV5-1 | TRBD2 | NA | TGCGCCAGCAGCACCGGGACTAGCGGGAGTCCCACCAGCACAGATACGCAGTATTTT | CASSTGTSGSPTSTDTQYF
TRBJ2-1 | TRBV11-2 | TRBD2 | NA | TGTGCCAGCAGCTTCGCGATAGCGGGAGGTTCCTACAATGAGCAGTTCTTC | CASSFAIAGGSYNEQFF
TRBJ2-3 | TRBV28 | NA | NA | TGTGCCAGCAGAATGACGAAATGGGGAGACAGGACAGATACGCAGTATTTT | CASRMTKWGDRTDTQYF
TRBJ2-7 | TRBV9 | NA | NA | TGTGCCAGCAGCGTTCTAGGGGACTCCTACGAGCAGTACTTC | CASSVLGDSYEQYF
TRBJ2-5 | TRBV11-3 | NA | NA | TGTGCCAGCAGCCCCGGACAGTCCGCAGAGACCCAGTACTTC | CASSPGQSAETQYF
TRBJ2-1 | TRBV5-1 | TRBD2 | few | TGCGCCAGCAGCTGGGGGGCCCGAGGACTAGCGGGAGATTATGAGCAGTTCTTC | CASSWGARGLAGDYEQFF
TRBJ2-7 | TRBV6-6 | NA | NA | TGTGCCAGCAGCCCCCGGGGGCAGGAGCAGTACTTC | CASSPRGQEQYF
TRBJ2-2 | TRBV6-5 | NA | NA | TGTGCCAGCAGTTACTCAACAGCGAACACCGGGGAGCTGTTTTTT | CASSYSTANTGELFF
TRBJ1-5 | TRBV28 | NA | NA | TGTGCCAGCAGGGGCGACTACAGCAATCAGCCCCAGCATTTT | CASRGDYSNQPQHF
TRBJ2-3 | TRBV5-8 | TRBD2 | NA | TGTGCCAGCAGCTCGGTGTTCGGGGGGACGCAGTATTTT | CASSSVFGGTQYF
TRBJ2-3 | TRBV18 | TRBD2 | once | TGTGCCAGCTCATCAGCAGCGGGAGGAGCAGATACGCAGTATTTT | CASSSAAGGADTQYF
TRBJ1-1 | TRBV18 | TRBD1 | few | TGTGCCAGCTCTCGCGACAGGGGTACCACTGAAGCTTTCTTT | CASSRDRGTTEAFF
TRBJ2-1 | TRBV6-5 | NA | many | TGTGCCAGCAGTTACGACAGGCACAATGAGCAGTTCTTC | CASSYDRHNEQFF
TRBJ1-2 | TRBV2 | NA | NA | TGTGCCAGCAGACCCGAAGTGGGCTACACCTTC | CASRPEVGYTF
TRBJ2-5 | TRBV6-1 | NA | NA | TGTGCCAGCAGCGATTCACAGGGAGAGACCCAGTACTTC | CASSDSQGETQYF
TRBJ2-7 | TRBV11-2 | TRBD2 | NA | TGTGCCAGCAGCTTAGTCGGGACTAGCGGGAGCCAAGTGGGGGAGCAGTACTTC | CASSLVGTSGSQVGEQYF
TRBJ1-6 | TRBV25-1 | NA | once | TGTGCCAGCAGTAAATACAGGGATACCAATTCACCCCTCCACTTT | CASSKYRDTNSPLHF
TRBJ2-1 | TRBV7-2 | TRBD2 | few | TGTGCCAGCAGCACCCGGCTCGGGACTAGCCGCCATGAGCAGTTCTTC | CASSTRLGTSRHEQFF
TRBJ1-2 | TRBV27 | NA | NA | TGTGCCAGCAGCTTTGGGGGGGCCAATGGCTACACCTTC | CASSFGGANGYTF
TRBJ1-5 | TRBV7-2 | NA | NA | TGTGCCAGCAGCACACAGGGTACGATGCAGCCCCAGCATTTT | CASSTQGTMQPQHF
TRBJ1-3 | TRBV5-4 | NA | few | TGTGCCAGCAGCGTCGGCGCGGACCCCTCTGGAAACACCATATATTTT | CASSVGADPSGNTIYF
TRBJ2-7 | TRBV11-3 | TRBD1 | NA | TGTGCCAGCAGCTTAAGGGCCAGGGGGTGCCTCGAGCAGTACTTC | CASSLRARGCLEQYF
TRBJ2-7 | TRBV29-1 | TRBD1 | NA | TGCAGCGTTGGACAGGGGGCCTTCGCCGGGAACGAGCAGTACTTC | CSVGQGAFAGNEQYF
TRBJ2-7 | TRBV28 | TRBD1 | NA | TGTGCCAGCCGACCTGAGGGACAGGGGACCTACGAGCAGTACTTC | CASRPEGQGTYEQYF
TRBJ2-1 | TRBV5-6 | NA | NA | TGTGCCAGCAGCTTGGATATCGCAGGGAATTCCTACAATGAGCAGTTCTTC | CASSLDIAGNSYNEQFF
TRBJ1-4 | TRBV7-2 | NA | NA | TGTGCCAGCAGCCCTCGGACAGTGATTAATGAAAAACTGTTTTTT | CASSPRTVINEKLFF
TRBJ1-5 | TRBV18 | NA | NA | TGTGCCAGCTCCCTAGGAGAGGACCAGGCCCAGCATTTT | CASSLGEDQAQHF
TRBJ1-1 | TRBV6-1 | NA | NA | TGTGCCAGCAGTGGGACAAGTCGGAACACTGAAGCTTTCTTT | CASSGTSRNTEAFF
TRBJ1-4 | TRBV10-1 | NA | NA | TGCGCCAGCAGCTCAGGAGGGGCCGATGAAAAACTGTTTTTT | CASSSGGADEKLFF
TRBJ2-5 | TRBV5-1 | NA | NA | TGCGCCAGCAGCTTGGCCGGGCAGGGCCAAGAGACCCAGTACTTC | CASSLAGQGQETQYF
TRBJ2-5 | TRBV5-1 | TRBD2 | once | TGCGCCAGCAGCTCGCTCTTAGCGGGAGTGGGGGAGACCCAGTACTTC | CASSSLLAGVGETQYF
TRBJ2-7 | TRBV10-3 | NA | NA | TGTGCCATCAGTGAGAACCCGGGTAGTAGCGCCTACGAGCAGTACTTC | CAISENPGSSAYEQYF
TRBJ2-1 | TRBV7-9 | NA | NA | TGTGCCAGCAGCCGGGACCTGGGGCAGTTCTTC | CASSRDLGQFF
TRBJ2-1 | TRBV7-2 | TRBD2 | NA | TGTGCCAGCAGCTTTCCCGGACTAGCGGGAGGCTCCTACAATGAGCAGTTCTTC | CASSFPGLAGGSYNEQFF
TRBJ2-3 | TRBV9 | NA | NA | TGTGCCAGCAGCGTAGCAGGTGGGACTAGCACAGATACGCAGTATTTT | CASSVAGGTSTDTQYF
TRBJ2-1 | TRBV2 | TRBD1 | many | TGTGCCAGCAGCCCGGGACAGGGTTACAATGAGCAGTTCTTC | CASSPGQGYNEQFF
TRBJ2-1 | TRBV18 | TRBD1 | many | TGTGCCAGCTCACCACCGGGACAGCATGAGCAGTTCTTC | CASSPPGQHEQFF
TRBJ2-1 | TRBV2 | NA | few | TGTGCCAGCATGGTGAGGGGGAATGAGCAGTTCTTC | CASMVRGNEQFF
TRBJ1-5 | TRBV19 | NA | few | TGTGCCAGTAGCATGAGTGGACAGAATAATCAGCCCCAGCATTTT | CASSMSGQNNQPQHF
TRBJ2-7 | TRBV5-1 | TRBD2 | NA | TGCGCCAGCAGCCGAGGACTAGCGGGAAGTAGCACCTACGAGCAGTACTTC | CASSRGLAGSSTYEQYF
TRBJ1-5 | TRBV5-5 | TRBD1 | NA | TGTGCCAGCAGCTCGACAGGGGGCAATCAGCCCCAGCATTTT | CASSSTGGNQPQHF
TRBJ2-2 | TRBV18 | TRBD2 | NA | TGTGCCAGCTCACCAAGACTAGCGGATACCACCGGGGAGCTGTTTTTT | CASSPRLADTTGELFF
TRBJ2-7 | TRBV27 | NA | NA | TGTGCCAGCAGTTTTTACACAGGGAACATCTACGAGCAGTACTTC | CASSFYTGNIYEQYF
TRBJ2-3 | TRBV10-1 | TRBD2 | few | TGCGCCAGCAGTGAGTCGATGACAAGCGGGAGTCGATCAGATACGCAGTATTTT | CASSESMTSGSRSDTQYF
TRBJ1-1 | TRBV29-1 | TRBD1 | NA | TGCAGCGCCCTCGGGGCAGGGGGGATGAACACTGAAGCTTTCTTT | CSALGAGGMNTEAFF